The T cell receptor beta chain under discussion was sequenced for a study of breast tumors, draining lymph nodes, adjacent tissues. The sample holds many counts of this clonotype. Its matching antigen is unknown. Study-level points and caveats: Tumor T cell lymph node origin was a supported hypothesis, not proven. Tumor TCR diversity was below lymph nodes but above nontumor tissue. Luminal-like breast cancer showed significantly higher tumor–nontumor repertoire similarity than basal-like.

TCRdb reprocessed the multiplex PCR reads via MiXCR and lists one record per CDR3 protein. The table has fewer than 250,000 distinct CDR3 sequences, approximately 30% seen once. This CDR3 has 13 amino acids. Germline V gene data show CDR1 as MNHNY and CDR2 as SVGAGI (reference sequence). With 6 bases clipped from V and 7 bases from J, the junction kept 7 bases outside the gene matches. The lymph nodes were axillary draining lymph nodes from breast cancer patients. The origin of this receptor is a female donor with breast cancer. Some clones in this sample may be carry-over from other donors' samples. The rearrangement links TRBV6-6 to TRBJ1-2, with 8 bases fitting TRBD1. Input material: axillary lymph node tissue. The CDR3, as DNA: TGTGCCAGCAGCCTACAGGGGGAGAGTGGCTACACCTTC. This encodes CASSLQGESGYTF.